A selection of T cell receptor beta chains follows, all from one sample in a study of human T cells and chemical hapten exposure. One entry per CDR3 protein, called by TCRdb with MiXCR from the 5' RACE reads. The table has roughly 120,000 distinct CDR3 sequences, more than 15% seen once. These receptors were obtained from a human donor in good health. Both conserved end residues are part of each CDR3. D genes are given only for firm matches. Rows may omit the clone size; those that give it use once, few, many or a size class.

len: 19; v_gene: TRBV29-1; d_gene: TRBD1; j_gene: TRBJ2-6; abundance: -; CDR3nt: TGCAGCGTCCCTTCCCTGACAGGGGGCGCGGGCGGTGGGGCCAACGTCCTGACTTTC; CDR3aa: CSVPSLTGGAGGGANVLTF
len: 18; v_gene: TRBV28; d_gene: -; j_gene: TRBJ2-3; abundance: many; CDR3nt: TGTGCCAGCAGTTTCTGGAGCCTTGAAAGGGTAGTCACAGATACGCAGTATTTT; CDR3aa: CASSFWSLERVVTDTQYF
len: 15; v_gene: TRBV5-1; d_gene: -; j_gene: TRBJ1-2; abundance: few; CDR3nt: TGCGCCAGCAGCTTGATCTCGGACGGGCCGGGGGGCTACACCTTC; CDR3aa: CASSLISDGPGGYTF
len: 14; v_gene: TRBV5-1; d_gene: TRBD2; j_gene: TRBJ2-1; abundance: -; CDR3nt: TGCGCCAGCACGACTAGCGGGACCGGCAATGAGCAGTTCTTC; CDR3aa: CASTTSGTGNEQFF
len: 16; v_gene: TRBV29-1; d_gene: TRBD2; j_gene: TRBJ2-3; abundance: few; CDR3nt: TGCAGCGTTTCTGAGACTAGCGGGGGGAGCACAGATACGCAGTATTTT; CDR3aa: CSVSETSGGSTDTQYF
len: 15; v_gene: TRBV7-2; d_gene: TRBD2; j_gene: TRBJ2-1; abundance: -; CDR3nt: TGTGCCAGCAGCTCCGCTAGCGGGAGGTACAATGAGCAGTTCTTC; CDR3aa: CASSSASGRYNEQFF
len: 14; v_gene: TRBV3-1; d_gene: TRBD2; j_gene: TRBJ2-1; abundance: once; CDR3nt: TGTGCCAGCAGCCCCACCCGGGGGGGCAATGAGCAGTTCTTC; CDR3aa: CASSPTRGGNEQFF
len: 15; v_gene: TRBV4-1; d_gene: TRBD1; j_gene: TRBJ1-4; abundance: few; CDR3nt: TGCGCCAGCAGCCGTGGGACAGGACGTAATGAAAAACTGTTTTTT; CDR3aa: CASSRGTGRNEKLFF
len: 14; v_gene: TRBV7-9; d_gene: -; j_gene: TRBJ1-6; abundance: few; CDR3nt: TGTGCCAGCAGCTTAGGAGGGCCCAATTCACCCCTCCACTTT; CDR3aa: CASSLGGPNSPLHF
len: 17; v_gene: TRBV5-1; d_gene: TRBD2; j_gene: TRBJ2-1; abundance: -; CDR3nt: TGCGCCAGCAGCTTGCGGAGGGGGGGACTAGCGGGAGCGGTGCAGTTCTTC; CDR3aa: CASSLRRGGLAGAVQFF
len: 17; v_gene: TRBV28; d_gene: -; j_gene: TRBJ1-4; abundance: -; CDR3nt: TGTGCCAGCAGCTCGAATGGTATAGGGATAGGTAGAGAAAAACTGTTTTTT; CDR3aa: CASSSNGIGIGREKLFF
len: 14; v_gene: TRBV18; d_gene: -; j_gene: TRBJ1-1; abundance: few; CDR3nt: TGTGCCAGCTCTTCGGGACTCCTGAACACTGAAGCTTTCTTT; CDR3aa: CASSSGLLNTEAFF
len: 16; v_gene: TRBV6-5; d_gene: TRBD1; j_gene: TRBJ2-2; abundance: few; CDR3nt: TGTGCCAGCAGTTTGACAGGGAATTCGAACACCGGGGAGCTGTTTTTT; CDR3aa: CASSLTGNSNTGELFF
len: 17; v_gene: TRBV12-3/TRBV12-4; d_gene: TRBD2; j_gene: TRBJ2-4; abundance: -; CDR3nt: TGTGCCAGCAGTTCCCTATCTAGCGGGTACTACAAAAACATTCAGTACTTC; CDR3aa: CASSSLSSGYYKNIQYF
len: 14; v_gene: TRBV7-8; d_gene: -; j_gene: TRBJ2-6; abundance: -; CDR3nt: TGTGCCAGCAGGCCTCTCTCTGGGGCCAACGTCCTGACTTTC; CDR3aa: CASRPLSGANVLTF
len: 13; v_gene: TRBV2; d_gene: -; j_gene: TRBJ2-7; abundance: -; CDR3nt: TGTGCCAGCAGTGATGCAGTCCGCTACGAGCAGTACTTC; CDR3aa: CASSDAVRYEQYF
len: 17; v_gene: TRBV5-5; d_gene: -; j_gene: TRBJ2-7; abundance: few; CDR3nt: TGTGCCAGCAGCTCACTATCTAACCGGCCGAGTCATAACGAGCAGTACTTC; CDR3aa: CASSSLSNRPSHNEQYF
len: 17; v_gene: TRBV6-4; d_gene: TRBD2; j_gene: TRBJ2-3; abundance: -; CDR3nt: TGTGCCAGCAGTGACGGCCCTAGCGGGAGCGGCACAGATACGCAGTATTTT; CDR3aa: CASSDGPSGSGTDTQYF
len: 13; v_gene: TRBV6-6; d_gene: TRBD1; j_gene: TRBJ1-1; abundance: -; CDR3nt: TGTGCCAGCACTTCGGACAGGGGGCTGTGGGCTTTCTTT; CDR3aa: CASTSDRGLWAFF